These T cell receptor beta chains were read from a single sample in a study of CD8+ T cells in alopecia areata. Generated by immunoSEQ multiplex PCR, the TCRdb table keeps only in-frame clones and is missing some. The data show 70,000 or so clones, roughly 28% seen once. This sample comprised CD8+ T cells sorted from blood, obtained at week 4, from a patient treated with tofacitinib. These receptors were obtained from a human donor with alopecia areata. Each CDR3 is given with its conserved first and last residue. The D gene is left open where the match is weak. The size entry is marked missing in some rows and otherwise reads once, few, many or a size class.

TRBV7-9	TRBJ2-3	.	TRBD2	TGTGCCAGCAGCTCTAGCGGAGACCTTACAGATACGCAGTATTTT	CASSSSGDLTDTQYF
TRBV29-1	TRBJ1-5	few	.	TGCAGCGTTGGGAGCGTTGGCAATCAGCCCCAGCATTTT	CSVGSVGNQPQHF
TRBV28	TRBJ2-7	.	.	TGTGCCAGCAGCCCCGCTAGCTACGAGCAGTACTTC	CASSPASYEQYF
TRBV20-1	TRBJ1-2	.	.	TGCAGTGCTCGACCTGGACATGGCTACACCTTC	CSARPGHGYTF
TRBV27	TRBJ2-2	few	.	TGTGCCAGCAGTATAACAGGGACCGGGGAGCTGTTTTTT	CASSITGTGELFF
TRBV6-5	TRBJ2-5	few	.	TGTGCCAGCCACGTCGGTCCCCAAGAGACCCAGTACTTC	CASHVGPQETQYF
TRBV29-1	TRBJ2-1	few	.	TGCAGCGTTGGGAATGGGGTCAATGAGCAGTTCTTC	CSVGNGVNEQFF
TRBV19	TRBJ2-4	.	.	TGTGCCAGTGGGACGGGATGGGTCAAAAACATTCAGTACTTC	CASGTGWVKNIQYF
TRBV27	TRBJ2-4	.	TRBD1	TGTGCCAGCAGTCTGACAGGGTCTGGAATTGCCAAAAACATTCAGTACTTC	CASSLTGSGIAKNIQYF
TRBV5-6	TRBJ2-5	.	.	TGTGCCAGCAGCTTAGGGAGTTGGGAGACCCAGTACTTC	CASSLGSWETQYF
TRBV7-9	TRBJ2-7	few	.	TGTGCCAGCAGCCCACCAACGGGGAACGAGCAGTACTTC	CASSPPTGNEQYF
TRBV13	TRBJ1-2	.	TRBD1	TGTGCCAGCAGCTTAGGACAGGGGGCGAATGGCTACACCTTC	CASSLGQGANGYTF
TRBV29-1	TRBJ2-3	.	.	TGCAGCGTTGATCCTCGGGCACAGGGCACAGATACGCAGTATTTT	CSVDPRAQGTDTQYF
TRBV27	TRBJ1-2	.	.	TGTGCCAGCAGGTCACCTCAGGGTGAGCATGGCTACACCTTC	CASRSPQGEHGYTF
TRBV20-1	TRBJ2-7	few	.	TGCAGTGCTCGCACCCTCGGCGAGCAGTACTTC	CSARTLGEQYF
TRBV27	TRBJ2-5	.	TRBD2	TGTGCCAGCAGTTGGCTAGCGGACCGACAAGAGACCCAGTACTTC	CASSWLADRQETQYF
TRBV29-1	TRBJ1-2	.	TRBD1	TGCAGCGTGGGGGAACAGGGGTTTGGCTACACCTTC	CSVGEQGFGYTF
TRBV6-6	TRBJ2-7	.	.	TGTGCCAGCAGTTTTAACAGGGTTTTGGTACACGAGCAGTACTTC	CASSFNRVLVHEQYF
TRBV29-1	TRBJ2-7	.	.	TGCAGCGTCCCTGTGGGTAACGAGCAGTACTTC	CSVPVGNEQYF
TRBV7-8	TRBJ2-7	.	TRBD1	TGTGCCAGCAGCGCCAGTACAGGGGGACCCTACGAGCAGTACTTC	CASSASTGGPYEQYF
TRBV25-1	TRBJ1-2	few	.	TGTGCCAGCAGTGAATGGGCAGGGCAGGATGGCTACACCTTC	CASSEWAGQDGYTF
TRBV29-1	TRBJ2-7	few	TRBD1	TGCAGCGCTGGACAGGGGGACTACGAGCAGTACTTC	CSAGQGDYEQYF
TRBV5-1	TRBJ2-2	few	.	TGCGCCAGCGGGTACAACACCGGGGAGCTGTTTTTT	CASGYNTGELFF
TRBV29-1	TRBJ2-5	few	.	TGCAGCGATCTTGACGGGGAGGAGACCCAGTACTTC	CSDLDGEETQYF
TRBV7-2	TRBJ2-5	few	.	TGTGCCAGCAGCTCGACTGGAACTCAAGAGACCCAGTACTTC	CASSSTGTQETQYF
TRBV5-6	TRBJ1-1	.	.	TGTGCCAGCAGCTTGGGGGTAGGAACTGAAGCTTTCTTT	CASSLGVGTEAFF
TRBV29-1	TRBJ2-1	.	TRBD1	TGCAGCGTGGATGGACAGGGGGCCTACAATGAGCAGTTCTTC	CSVDGQGAYNEQFF
TRBV14	TRBJ1-1	few	.	TGTGCCAGCAGCCAGGGATATGGGCCGTCTCTCGCTGAAGCTTTCTTT	CASSQGYGPSLAEAFF
TRBV29-1	TRBJ1-2	.	TRBD1	TGCAGCGTTGAAAATTCCCTGGGACAGCCGCTCCCTAACTATGGCTACACCTTC	CSVENSLGQPLPNYGYTF
TRBV27	TRBJ1-1	.	.	TGTGCCAGCAGCCATACAGAGAACACTGAAGCTTTCTTT	CASSHTENTEAFF
TRBV29-1	TRBJ2-1	.	.	TGCAGCGTTGAAGAAGGAATGACCTACAATGAGCAGTTCTTC	CSVEEGMTYNEQFF
TRBV9	TRBJ2-1	.	TRBD2	TGTGCCAGCAGTGGGACTAGCGCGACCAATGAGCAGTTCTTC	CASSGTSATNEQFF
TRBV9	TRBJ2-7	.	.	TGTGCCAGCAGCCCGTCATCTGGCAGCTCCTACGAGCAGTACTTC	CASSPSSGSSYEQYF
TRBV7-9	TRBJ2-1	few	TRBD1	TGTGCCAGCAGCCCCCCGGGACAGGGGAGGTTCAATGAGCAGTTCTTC	CASSPPGQGRFNEQFF
TRBV29-1	TRBJ2-2	.	TRBD2	TGCAGCGTTGGAGTTAGCGGGAGACCCGGGGAGCTGTTTTTT	CSVGVSGRPGELFF
TRBV27	TRBJ1-1	.	.	TGTGCCAGCTGTGGTGGGGCTGAAGCTTTCTTT	CASCGGAEAFF
TRBV29-1	TRBJ1-1	.	TRBD1	TGCAGCGGACTGGGACAGGCGAACACTGAAGCTTTCTTT	CSGLGQANTEAFF
TRBV7-9	TRBJ2-5	.	TRBD1	TGTGCCAGCAGCGACAGGGCTGTAGAGACCCAGTACTTC	CASSDRAVETQYF
TRBV6-6	TRBJ2-7	few	TRBD2	TGTGCCAGCAGGCCGAGACTAGCGGGAGCCTACGAGCAGTACTTC	CASRPRLAGAYEQYF
TRBV29-1	TRBJ2-7	few	.	TGCAGCGTTGTGGTCAGCTACGAGCAGTACTTC	CSVVVSYEQYF
TRBV5-4	TRBJ1-2	few	.	TGTGCCAGCAGCTCCGAGGTAGGGGCGAACTATGGCTACACCTTC	CASSSEVGANYGYTF
TRBV7-6	TRBJ2-2	few	.	TGTGCCAGCAGCTTATATCCTCCCGGGGAGCTGTTTTTT	CASSLYPPGELFF
TRBV7-2	TRBJ2-7	.	TRBD2	TGTGCCAGCAGCCAACTAGCGTTGAGCTCCTACGAGCAGTACTTC	CASSQLALSSYEQYF
TRBV30	TRBJ2-4	few	.	TGTGCCTGCCTCAGACCCGGCACCTCGCTAGCCAAAAACATTCAGTACTTC	CACLRPGTSLAKNIQYF
TRBV4-1	TRBJ2-7	few	TRBD2	TGTGCCAGCAGCTTCCGGACTAGCGGGAGCTACGAGCAGTACTTC	CASSFRTSGSYEQYF
TRBV29-1	TRBJ2-3	.	.	TGCAGCGTTGATGGTATTCCGCGGGACCGCACAGATACGCAGTATTTT	CSVDGIPRDRTDTQYF
TRBV2	TRBJ2-5	.	TRBD1	TGTGCCAGCGAGGACAGGGGGCCGTTCGAGACCCAGTACTTC	CASEDRGPFETQYF
TRBV29-1	TRBJ2-4	few	.	TGCAGCGTCCTACTCCCCCGAGTGGGCTGGGCGGACATTCAGTACTTC	CSVLLPRVGWADIQYF
TRBV5-1	TRBJ2-2	.	TRBD2	TGCGCCAGCAGCTACGGACTAGCTTTAGCCGGGGAGCTGTTTTTT	CASSYGLALAGELFF
TRBV5-1	TRBJ1-2	.	TRBD1	TGCGCCAGCAGCTTGGGCGGGACAGGGGACTATGGCTACACCTTC	CASSLGGTGDYGYTF
TRBV29-1	TRBJ2-7	.	TRBD1	TGCAGCGCCACGGGACAGGACTACGAGCAGTACTTC	CSATGQDYEQYF
TRBV2	TRBJ2-2	few	.	TGTGCCAGCAGTGAAACAGGGAGTAAGATCACCGGGGAGCTGTTTTTT	CASSETGSKITGELFF
TRBV15	TRBJ2-1	.	TRBD2	TGTGCCACCAGTTCGGGACTAGCGGGAGGCTACAATGAGCAGTTCTTC	CATSSGLAGGYNEQFF